A single T cell receptor (beta chain) is shown here with its context. Antigen unknown. The data were taken from a study of Ad26.COV2.S vaccination and SARS-CoV-2 variants. Study-level information: Recipients of Ad26.COV2.S got it intramuscularly, once or twice 56 days apart. General study results and limits: With respect to non-spike TCR breadth, vaccine and placebo recipients were similar. After vaccination, reports described spike-specific CD8+ and CD4+ T cell responses as showing substantial breadth.

Treatment indicated: around 19 received Ad26.COV2.S at low or high dose, single or two shots; about 5 received placebo; per-sample allocation not given. The samples date from day 63 after the first vaccine or placebo injection. Only in-frame clones appear in the TCRdb table, and some are missing; sequencing was by immunoSEQ multiplex PCR. This sample has a few hundred thousand clones, with approximately 90% found just once. Losses at the gene ends were 6 bases for V and 3 bases for J; bases not matched to a gene: 13. This CDR3 region has 19 residues. Germline V CDR1 and CDR2: LNHDA, SQIVND (reference sequence).

The source of this sequence is a person between 18 and 59 years old who received the Ad26.COV2.S COVID-19 vaccine or a placebo. The chain uses TRBV19 and TRBJ2-2; TRBD2 matches at 13 bases. The source material was peripheral blood, sampled in a trial of Ad26.COV2.S vaccine versus placebo. The chain's CDR3 is CASRSPPGTSGGDTGELFF. The CDR3, as DNA: TGTGCCAGTAGGTCCCCACCAGGCACTAGCGGGGGGGACACCGGGGAGCTGTTTTTT.